This T cell receptor beta chain came from a study of PD-L1 blockade in urothelial cancer. Across the study: Blood samples had a median of approximately 150,000 T cells.

Time point given: pretreatment peripheral blood. Assay used: immunoSEQ multiplex PCR; TCRdb lists only in-frame clones, some missing. The sample holds around 50,000 clones, 75% to 85% seen once. Germline values: CDR1 SGHDT, CDR2 YYEEEE. This CDR3 is built from 15 residues. Trimming stripped 3 bases from V and 5 bases from J, with 16 bases between. The sequence came from a man in his forties or fifties with urothelial cancer. The V gene is TRBV5-6, the J gene TRBJ2-3; TRBD1 might be the D (6 bases). The specimen comprised PBMCs, sampled around atezolizumab (anti-PD-L1) treatment. In DNA form, the CDR3 reads TGTGCCAGCAGCTCGACAGGTATAACAGTAGATACGCAGTATTTT. This codes for CASSSTGITVDTQYF.